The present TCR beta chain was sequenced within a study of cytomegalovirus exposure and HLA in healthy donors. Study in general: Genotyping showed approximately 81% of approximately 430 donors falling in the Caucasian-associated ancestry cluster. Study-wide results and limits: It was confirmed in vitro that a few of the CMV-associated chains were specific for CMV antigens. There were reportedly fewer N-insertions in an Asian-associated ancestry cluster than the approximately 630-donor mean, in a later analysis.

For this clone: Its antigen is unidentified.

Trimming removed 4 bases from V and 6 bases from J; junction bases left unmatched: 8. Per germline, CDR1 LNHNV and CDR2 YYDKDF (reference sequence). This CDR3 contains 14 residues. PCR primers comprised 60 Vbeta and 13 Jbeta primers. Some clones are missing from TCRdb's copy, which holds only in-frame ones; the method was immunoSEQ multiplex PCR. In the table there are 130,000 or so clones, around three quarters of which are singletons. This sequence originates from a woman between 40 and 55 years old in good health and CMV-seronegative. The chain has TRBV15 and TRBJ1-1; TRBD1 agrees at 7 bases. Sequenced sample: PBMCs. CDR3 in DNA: TGTGCCACCAGCATCGGGACAGTCGGATCTGAAGCTTTCTTT. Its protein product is CATSIGTVGSEAFF. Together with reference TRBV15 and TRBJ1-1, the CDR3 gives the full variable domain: DAMVIQNPRYQVTQFGKPVTLSCSQTLNHNVMYWYQQKSSQAPKLLFHYYDKDFNNEADTPDNFQSRRPNTSFCFLDIRSPGLGDTAMYLCATSIGTVGSEAFFGQGTRLTVV.